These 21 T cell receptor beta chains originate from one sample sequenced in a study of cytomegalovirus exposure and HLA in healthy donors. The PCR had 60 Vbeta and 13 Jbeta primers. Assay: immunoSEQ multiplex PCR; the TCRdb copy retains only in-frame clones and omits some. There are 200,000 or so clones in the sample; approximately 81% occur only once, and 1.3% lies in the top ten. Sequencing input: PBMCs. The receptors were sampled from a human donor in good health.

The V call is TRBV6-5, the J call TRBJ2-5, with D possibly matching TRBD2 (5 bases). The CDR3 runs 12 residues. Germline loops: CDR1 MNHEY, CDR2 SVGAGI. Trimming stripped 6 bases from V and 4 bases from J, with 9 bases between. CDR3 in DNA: TGTGCCAGCAGCTTTGGAGGAGAGACCCAGTACTTC. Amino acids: CASSFGGETQYF.

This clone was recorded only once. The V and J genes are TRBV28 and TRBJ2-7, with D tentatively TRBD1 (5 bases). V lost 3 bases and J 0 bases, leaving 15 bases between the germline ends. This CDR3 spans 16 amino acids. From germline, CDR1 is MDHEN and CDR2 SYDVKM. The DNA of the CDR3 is TGTGCCAGCAGTTTCTCAAGACAGAGGAGCTCCTACGAGCAGTACTTC. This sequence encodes CASSFSRQRSSYEQYF.

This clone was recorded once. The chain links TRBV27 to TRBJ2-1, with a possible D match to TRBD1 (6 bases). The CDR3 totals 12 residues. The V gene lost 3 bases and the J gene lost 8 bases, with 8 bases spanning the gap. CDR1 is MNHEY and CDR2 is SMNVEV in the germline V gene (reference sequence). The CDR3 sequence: CASSFRGDEQFF. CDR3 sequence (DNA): TGTGCCAGCAGTTTCAGGGGCGATGAGCAGTTCTTC.

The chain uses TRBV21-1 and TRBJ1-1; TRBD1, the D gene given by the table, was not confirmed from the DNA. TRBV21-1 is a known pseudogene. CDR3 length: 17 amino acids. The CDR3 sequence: CASSNGAGGLWNTEAFF. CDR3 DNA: TGTGCCAGCAGCAATGGGGCAGGGGGCCTGTGGAACACTGAAGCTTTCTTT.

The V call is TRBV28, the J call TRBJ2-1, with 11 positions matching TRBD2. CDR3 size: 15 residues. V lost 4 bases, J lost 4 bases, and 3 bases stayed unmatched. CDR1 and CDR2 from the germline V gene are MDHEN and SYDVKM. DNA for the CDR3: TGTGCCAGCAGTTCTCCTAGCGGGAGGTACAATGAGCAGTTCTTC. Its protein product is CASSSPSGRYNEQFF.

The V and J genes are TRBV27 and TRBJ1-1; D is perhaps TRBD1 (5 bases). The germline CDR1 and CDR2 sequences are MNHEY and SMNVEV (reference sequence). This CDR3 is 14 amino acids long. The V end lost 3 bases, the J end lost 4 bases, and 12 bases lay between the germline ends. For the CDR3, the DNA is TGTGCCAGCAGTTTGGCTGGGAGGGGCACTGAAGCTTTCTTT. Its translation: CASSLAGRGTEAFF.

CDR3 in DNA: TGTGCCAGTAGTACCTTGACAGGGGGCCGCCATGGCTACACCTTC. Its translation: CASSTLTGGRHGYTF. The V and J genes are TRBV19 and TRBJ1-2; 10 nucleotides match TRBD1. The V and J ends lost 4 bases and 6 bases, in that order; junction bases with no gene match: 8. Germline CDR1 is LNHDA and CDR2 is SQIVND (reference sequence). This CDR3 has 15 amino acids.

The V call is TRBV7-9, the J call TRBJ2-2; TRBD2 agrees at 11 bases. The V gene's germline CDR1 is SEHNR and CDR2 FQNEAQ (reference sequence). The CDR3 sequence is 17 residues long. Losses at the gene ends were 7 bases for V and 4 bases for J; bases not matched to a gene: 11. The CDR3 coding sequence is TGTGCCAGCATGTATTCACTAGCGGGAGTTTTCACCGGGGAGCTGTTTTTT. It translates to CASMYSLAGVFTGELFF.

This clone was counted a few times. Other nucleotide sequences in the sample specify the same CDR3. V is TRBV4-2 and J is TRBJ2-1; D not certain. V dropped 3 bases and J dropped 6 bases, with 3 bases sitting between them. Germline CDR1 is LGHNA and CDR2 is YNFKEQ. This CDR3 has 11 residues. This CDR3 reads CASSHLNEQFF. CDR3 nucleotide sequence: TGTGCCAGCAGCCATCTCAATGAGCAGTTCTTC.

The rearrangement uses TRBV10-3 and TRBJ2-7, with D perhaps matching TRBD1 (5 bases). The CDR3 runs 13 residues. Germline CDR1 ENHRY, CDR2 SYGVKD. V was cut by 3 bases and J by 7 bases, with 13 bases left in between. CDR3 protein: CAISEVQVKEQYF. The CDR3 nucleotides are TGTGCCATCAGTGAAGTACAGGTGAAAGAGCAGTACTTC.

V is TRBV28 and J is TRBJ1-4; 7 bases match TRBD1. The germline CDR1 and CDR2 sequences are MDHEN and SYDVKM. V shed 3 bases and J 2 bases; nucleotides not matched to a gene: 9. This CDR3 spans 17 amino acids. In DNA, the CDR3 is TGTGCCAGCAGTTTTAGGGGCAGGGGGGAGACTAATGAAAAACTGTTTTTT. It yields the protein CASSFRGRGETNEKLFF.

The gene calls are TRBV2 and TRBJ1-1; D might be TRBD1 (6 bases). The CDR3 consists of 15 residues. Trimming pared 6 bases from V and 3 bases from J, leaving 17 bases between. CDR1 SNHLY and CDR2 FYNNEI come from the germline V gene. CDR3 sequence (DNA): TGTGCCAGCAGGCGTTTACAGGGAGATGACACTGAAGCTTTCTTT. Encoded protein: CASRRLQGDDTEAFF. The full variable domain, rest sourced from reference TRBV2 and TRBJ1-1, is EPEVTQTPSHQVTQMGQEVILRCVPISNHLYFYWYRQILGQKVEFLVSFYNNEISEKSEIFDDQFSVERPDGSNFTLKIRSTKLEDSAMYFCASRRLQGDDTEAFFGQGTRLTVV.

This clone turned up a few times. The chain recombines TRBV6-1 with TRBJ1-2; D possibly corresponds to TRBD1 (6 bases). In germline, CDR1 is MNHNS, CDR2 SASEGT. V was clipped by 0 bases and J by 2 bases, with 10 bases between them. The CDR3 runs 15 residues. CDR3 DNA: TGTGCCAGCAGTGAAGCGGCGGGGGGCAACTATGGCTACACCTTC. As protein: CASSEAAGGNYGYTF.

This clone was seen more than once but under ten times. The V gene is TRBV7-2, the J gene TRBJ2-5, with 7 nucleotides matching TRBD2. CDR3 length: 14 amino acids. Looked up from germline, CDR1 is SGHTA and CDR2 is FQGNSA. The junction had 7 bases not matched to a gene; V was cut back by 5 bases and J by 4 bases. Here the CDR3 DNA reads TGTGCCAGCAGCCCAACTAGCGTCCGAGAGACCCAGTACTTC. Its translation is CASSPTSVRETQYF.

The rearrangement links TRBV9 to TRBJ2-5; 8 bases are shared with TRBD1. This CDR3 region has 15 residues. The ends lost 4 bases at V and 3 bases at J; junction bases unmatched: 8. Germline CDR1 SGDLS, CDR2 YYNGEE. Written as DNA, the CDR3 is TGTGCCAGCAGCTTAGGGACAGGTGGGGAAGAGACCCAGTACTTC. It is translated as CASSLGTGGEETQYF.

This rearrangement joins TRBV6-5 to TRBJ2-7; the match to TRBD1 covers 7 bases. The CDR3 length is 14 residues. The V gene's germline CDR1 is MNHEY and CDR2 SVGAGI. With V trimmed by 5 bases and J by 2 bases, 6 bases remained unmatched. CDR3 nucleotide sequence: TGTGCCAGCAGTAGACAGGGCCTCACCTACGAGCAGTACTTC. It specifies CASSRQGLTYEQYF.

CDR3 in amino acids: CAISDMTGRSGNTIYF. CDR3 in DNA: TGTGCCATCAGTGACATGACAGGTCGCTCTGGAAACACCATATATTTT. The chain couples TRBV10-3 to TRBJ1-3; perhaps TRBD1 as D (6 bases). The CDR3 is 16 amino acids. The ends were cut back, 3 bases at V and 0 bases at J, with 12 bases in the middle. Per the germline V gene, CDR1 is ENHRY and CDR2 is SYGVKD.

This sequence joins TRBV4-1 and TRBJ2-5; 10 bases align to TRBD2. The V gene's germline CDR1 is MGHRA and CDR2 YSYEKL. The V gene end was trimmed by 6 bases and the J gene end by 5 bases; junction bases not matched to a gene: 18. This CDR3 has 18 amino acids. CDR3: CASSLPGSASGSLETQYF. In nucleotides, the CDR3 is TGCGCCAGCAGTCTCCCCGGATCGGCTAGCGGGAGTTTGGAGACCCAGTACTTC.

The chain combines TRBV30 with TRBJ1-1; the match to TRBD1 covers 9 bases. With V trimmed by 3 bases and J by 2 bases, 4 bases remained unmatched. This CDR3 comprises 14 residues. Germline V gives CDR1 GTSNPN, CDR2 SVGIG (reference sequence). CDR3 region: CAWRGQGQNTEAFF. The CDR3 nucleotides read TGTGCCTGGAGGGGACAGGGCCAAAACACTGAAGCTTTCTTT.

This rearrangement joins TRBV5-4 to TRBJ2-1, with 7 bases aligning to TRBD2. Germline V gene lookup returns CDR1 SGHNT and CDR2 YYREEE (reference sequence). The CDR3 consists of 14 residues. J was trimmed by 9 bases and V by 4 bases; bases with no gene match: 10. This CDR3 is CASSRPSGAGEQFF. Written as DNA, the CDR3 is TGTGCCAGCAGCAGGCCTAGCGGCGCCGGTGAGCAGTTCTTC.

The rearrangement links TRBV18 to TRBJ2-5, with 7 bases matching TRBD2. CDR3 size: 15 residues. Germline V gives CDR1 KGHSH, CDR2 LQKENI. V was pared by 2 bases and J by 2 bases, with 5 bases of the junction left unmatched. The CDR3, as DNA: TGTGCCAGCTCACCAATTCCGGGGGGACAAGAGACCCAGTACTTC. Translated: CASSPIPGGQETQYF.